This T cell receptor (beta chain) derives from a study of OX40 agonist ivuxolimab in advanced cancers. Study context: Ivuxolimab, an agonistic anti-OX40 (CD134) antibody, was given to patients.

Some clones are missing from TCRdb's copy, which holds only in-frame ones; the method was immunoSEQ multiplex PCR. The sample comprises more than 30,000 clones, around 83% of which are singletons, and 2.4% rests with the top ten. This TCR came from an adult with an advanced solid tumor such as melanoma, head and neck, liver or kidney cancer. This specimen was CD4+ or CD8+ T cells sorted from blood, taken in a trial of the OX40 agonist ivuxolimab.

The CDR3 loop reads CAISGGRAYNEQFF. The CDR3 DNA follows: TGTGCCATTAGTGGAGGCAGGGCCTACAATGAGCAGTTCTTC. The chain uses TRBV6-5 and TRBJ2-1; either TRBD1 or TRBD2 may supply D (5 bases each). Trimming shortened V by 10 bases and J by 2 bases, and 15 bases separated the two germline ends. The CDR3 contains 14 residues. Germline CDR1 is MNHEY and CDR2 is SVGAGI.